This entry lists 6 T cell receptor beta chains sequenced from one sample in a study of T cells after yellow fever vaccination. One entry per CDR3 protein results from TCRdb running MiXCR on the 5' RACE reads. The data contain about 220,000 distinct CDR3 sequences, 3.2% of them seen just once; the ten biggest clones take up about 3%. This specimen was CD4+ T cells sorted from PBMCs, taken 10 days after the yellow fever booster vaccination. The receptors shown here come from a man in his late teens or twenties who received the YFV17D yellow fever vaccine.

This clonotype was picked up a small number of times. The gene calls are TRBV5-1 and TRBJ1-5; D ambiguous. The CDR3 consists of 13 residues. V gave up 4 bases and J gave up 14 bases, with 19 bases separating them. The germline gives CDR1 SGHRS, CDR2 YFSETQ. The CDR3 DNA follows: TGCGCCAGCAGCCCGAACGGGGAGGCGCCTGAGCATTTT. Translation: CASSPNGEAPEHF.

This clonotype was recorded at least ten times. The chain combines TRBV7-8 with TRBJ1-2; D not certain. Trimming left V 3 bases short and J 8 bases short, with 16 bases between. The CDR3 covers 14 residues. Looked up from germline, CDR1 is SGHVS and CDR2 is FQNEAQ. CDR3 protein: CASSLGGFPEGYTF. CDR3 DNA: TGTGCCAGCAGCTTGGGAGGGTTCCCGGAGGGCTACACCTTC.

Ten or more counts support this clonotype. The V gene is TRBV24-1, the J gene TRBJ2-3, with 13 nucleotides matching TRBD2. With V trimmed by 3 bases and J by 5 bases, 10 bases remained unmatched. Per germline, CDR1 KGHDR and CDR2 SFDVKD. CDR3 length: 18 residues. The CDR3 nucleotides read TGTGCCACCAGTGATGCGCGAACTAGCGGGGGGGTTGGAGATACGCAGTATTTT. It is translated as CATSDARTSGGVGDTQYF.

This clonotype has just a few counts. V is TRBV20-1 and J is TRBJ2-5; 15 nucleotides agree with TRBD2. Trimming at V came to 3 bases and at J to 9 bases, leaving 8 bases not matched to a gene. Germline values: CDR1 DFQATT, CDR2 SNEGSKA (reference sequence). There are 15 residues in the CDR3. CDR3 region: CSASGGLAGGYAQYF. DNA for the CDR3: TGCAGTGCTAGCGGGGGACTAGCGGGGGGCTACGCCCAGTACTTC.

This clonotype occurred many times. The V call is TRBV4-3, the J call TRBJ2-3; 9 nucleotides align to TRBD1. CDR1 is LGHNA, CDR2 YSLEER, per germline. This CDR3 has 15 amino acids. V lost 1 base, J lost 3 bases, and 2 bases stayed unmatched. CDR3 region: CASSQGQGVTDTQYF. In DNA, the CDR3 is TGCGCCAGCAGCCAAGGACAGGGGGTTACAGATACGCAGTATTTT.

The J gene is TRBJ2-3, the V gene TRBV6-5, with 8 positions matching TRBD2. The CDR3 covers 14 residues. V shed 8 bases and J 4 bases; nucleotides not matched to a gene: 8. CDR1 is MNHEY, CDR2 SVGAGI, per germline. This CDR3 reads CASARGGSPDTQYF. The DNA for the CDR3 is TGTGCCAGCGCACGGGGGGGTAGTCCAGATACGCAGTATTTT.